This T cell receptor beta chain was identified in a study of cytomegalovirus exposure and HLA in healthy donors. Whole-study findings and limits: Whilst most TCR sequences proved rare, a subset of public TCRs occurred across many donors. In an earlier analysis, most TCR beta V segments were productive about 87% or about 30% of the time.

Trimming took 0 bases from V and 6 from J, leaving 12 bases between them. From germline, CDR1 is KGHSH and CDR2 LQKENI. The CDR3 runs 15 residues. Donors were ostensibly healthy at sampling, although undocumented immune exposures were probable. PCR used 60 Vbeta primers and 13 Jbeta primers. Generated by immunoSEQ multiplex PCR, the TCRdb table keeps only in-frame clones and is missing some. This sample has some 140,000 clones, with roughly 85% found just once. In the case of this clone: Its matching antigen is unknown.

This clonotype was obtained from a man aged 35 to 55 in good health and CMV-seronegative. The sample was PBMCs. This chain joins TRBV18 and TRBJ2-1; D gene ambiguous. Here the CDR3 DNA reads TGTGCCAGCTCACCACCGGGCCCTCGGCGCAATGAGCAGTTCTTC. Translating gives CASSPPGPRRNEQFF. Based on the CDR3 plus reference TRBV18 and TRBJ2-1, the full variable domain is NAGVMQNPRHLVRRRGQEARLRCSPMKGHSHVYWYRQLPEEGLKFMVYLQKENIIDESGMPKERFSAEFPKEGPSILRIQQVVRGDSAAYFCASSPPGPRRNEQFFGPGTRLTVL.